This T cell receptor beta chain was obtained from a study of T-cell memory formation after mild COVID-19. At the level of the study: TCR clusters largely stayed donor specific.

Using constant-segment primers, 5'RACE produced TCR alpha and TCR beta cDNA libraries carrying sample barcodes and UMIs. MiXCR, run by TCRdb on the 5' RACE reads, gives a single entry per CDR3 protein. The repertoire holds 130,000 to 150,000 distinct CDR3 sequences, with 19% as singletons. This clonotype occurred many times. Unmatched junction bases numbered 5, after V lost 7 bases and J lost 2 bases. The V gene's germline CDR1 is SGHRS and CDR2 YFSETQ. The CDR3 has 15 residues. The specimen sequenced was PBMCs or a T cell subset sorted from them (not recorded which). The sequence derives from an adult woman who had mild COVID-19 (a few samples of this study predate the infection). Cell type and time point are not known. The chain couples TRBV5-1 to TRBJ2-6; 8 bases fit TRBD1. The CDR3: CASHPGGAGANVLTF. The CDR3 region has the DNA TGCGCCAGCCACCCAGGGGGCGCTGGGGCCAACGTCCTGACTTTC.